The 3 T cell receptor beta chains given below trace back to one sample, sequenced in a study of CD8 T cells in Susac syndrome. After extraction with the RNeasy kit, about 0.45 to 1 ug of the RNA was reverse transcribed using random hexamers. TCRdb called the immunoSEQ multiplex PCR reads again in MiXCR, with one record for every CDR3 protein. The sample yields some 160,000 distinct CDR3 sequences, around 90% seen once. Source material: CD4+ T cells from PBMCs. The receptors come from a human donor in good health.

This clonotype has a handful of counts. The chain is built from TRBV18 and TRBJ2-7; 9 nucleotides match TRBD1. Germline trimming cut 2 bases from V and 2 bases from J; bases unmatched to any gene: 4. Per the germline V gene, CDR1 is KGHSH and CDR2 is LQKENI. This CDR3 has 15 residues. The CDR3 reads CASSPGTGITYEQYF. The CDR3 DNA reads as TGTGCCAGCTCACCAGGGACAGGGATAACCTACGAGCAGTACTTC.

DNA for the CDR3: TGTGCCAGCCTAAACCATGGGACAGGGCAAGAGACCCAGTACTTC. Protein sequence: CASLNHGTGQETQYF. The V and J genes are TRBV27 and TRBJ2-5; the match to TRBD1 covers 9 bases. The J segment lost 2 bases and the V segment lost 8 bases, leaving 9 bases of the junction unmatched. The CDR3 totals 15 residues. The germline V gene has CDR1 MNHEY and CDR2 SMNVEV (reference sequence).

This rearrangement joins TRBV20-1 to TRBJ2-3; TRBD2 aligns across 11 bases. The CDR3 spans 15 residues. The germline gives CDR1 DFQATT, CDR2 SNEGSKA (reference sequence). With 5 bases clipped from V and 2 bases from J, the junction kept 6 bases outside the gene matches. CDR3 region: CSAPRLAGNTDTQYF. CDR3 DNA sequence: TGCAGTGCTCCACGACTAGCGGGAAACACAGATACGCAGTATTTT.